The 9 T cell receptor beta chains given below trace back to one sample, sequenced in a study of cytomegalovirus exposure and HLA in healthy donors. 60 Vbeta and 13 Jbeta primers were used in PCR. Profiled with immunoSEQ multiplex PCR; TCRdb holds only in-frame clones, not every one. The sample yields about 140,000 clones, 82% seen once. The sequenced sample was PBMCs. These receptors all stem from a male donor in good health and CMV-seronegative.

The chain joins TRBV4-2 to TRBJ2-3, with D possibly matching TRBD2 (5 bases). Deletions cut 2 bases from V and 4 bases from J, with 10 bases between. Germline V gene lookup returns CDR1 LGHNA and CDR2 YNFKEQ. This CDR3 comprises 14 residues. The CDR3 coding sequence is TGTGCCAGCAGCCAACGGGAATCCCCAGATACGCAGTATTTT. It yields the protein CASSQRESPDTQYF.

V is TRBV18 and J is TRBJ2-1; tentative D call: TRBD1 (5 bases). Per germline, CDR1 KGHSH and CDR2 LQKENI. Trimming removed 4 bases from V and 0 bases from J, with 13 bases in between. This CDR3 region has 16 residues. CDR3 amino acids: CASSQSQGSSYNEQFF. Written as DNA, the CDR3 is TGTGCCAGCTCACAGTCCCAGGGAAGCTCCTACAATGAGCAGTTCTTC. Drawing the rest from reference TRBV18 and TRBJ2-1, the complete variable domain is NAGVMQNPRHLVRRRGQEARLRCSPMKGHSHVYWYRQLPEEGLKFMVYLQKENIIDESGMPKERFSAEFPKEGPSILRIQQVVRGDSAAYFCASSQSQGSSYNEQFFGPGTRLTVL.

This chain connects TRBV11-2 to TRBJ2-7, with 10 bases identical to TRBD1. The V segment lost 5 bases and the J segment 4 bases; nucleotides outside the gene matches: 5. Per the germline V gene, CDR1 is SGHAT and CDR2 is FQNNGV. CDR3 size: 14 residues. The CDR3 reads CASSGQGEGYEQYF. The CDR3 bases are TGTGCCAGCAGCGGACAGGGGGAGGGTTACGAGCAGTACTTC.

This clone has only a few counts. This chain joins TRBV27 and TRBJ2-1, with TRBD1 identical over 9 bases. J gave up 7 bases and V 5 bases, and 12 bases lay outside the gene matches. The germline gives CDR1 MNHEY, CDR2 SMNVEV (reference sequence). The CDR3 runs to 16 residues. The CDR3 reads CASSLTTGTGRNEQFF. The CDR3 DNA reads as TGTGCCAGCAGTCTCACGACCGGGACAGGGAGAAATGAGCAGTTCTTC.

The gene calls are TRBV29-1 and TRBJ2-1; 8 bases are shared with TRBD2. The CDR3 is 12 residues long. Germline V gene lookup returns CDR1 SQVTM and CDR2 ANQGSEA. V shed 7 bases and J 9 bases; nucleotides not matched to a gene: 8. CDR3 bases: TGCAGCGCAGGACTAGCCACGGGTGAGCAGTTCTTC. This gives the protein CSAGLATGEQFF.

The chain recombines TRBV7-2 with TRBJ2-7, with no clear D. Germline CDR1 and CDR2: SGHTA and FQGNSA. V was pared by 3 bases and J by 2 bases, with 11 bases between. The CDR3 has 14 amino acids. CDR3 sequence reads: CASSFVGLAYEQYF. The CDR3 DNA reads TGTGCCAGCAGCTTCGTCGGGTTAGCCTACGAGCAGTACTTC.

This chain connects TRBV11-2 to TRBJ2-1; 9 bases are shared with TRBD1. Germline CDR1 and CDR2: SGHAT and FQNNGV. V lost 1 base and J lost 6; bases outside the gene matches: 7. The CDR3 sequence is 16 residues long. This CDR3 is CASSLGPGTGINEQFF. The CDR3 DNA sequence: TGTGCCAGCAGCTTAGGACCCGGGACAGGGATCAATGAGCAGTTCTTC.

The table lists this clone with a few counts. CDR3 coding DNA: TGTGCCACCAGCGCTCCCCCGGGCAATGAGCAGTTCTTC. This encodes CATSAPPGNEQFF. The V and J genes are TRBV15 and TRBJ2-1; the D is unclear. Trimming cost V 5 bases and J 6 bases, with 11 bases left between them. The CDR3 contains 13 residues. CDR1 and CDR2 (germline): LNHNV, YYDKDF (reference sequence).

This clone was counted once. V and J are TRBV7-9 and TRBJ2-5; no clear D. CDR3 length: 12 residues. The V and J ends lost 3 bases and 5 bases respectively, with 7 bases between them. Germline CDR1 SEHNR, CDR2 FQNEAQ (reference sequence). This chain's CDR3 is CASSFSSETQYF. The CDR3 DNA is TGTGCCAGCAGCTTTTCTAGTGAGACCCAGTACTTC.